Listed here are 31 T cell receptor beta chains from one sample, sequenced in a study of blood T cell repertoires in COVID-19. The protocol was immunoSEQ multiplex PCR, while the TCRdb copy is restricted to in-frame clones and leaves out a portion. Of about 190,000 clones listed, under 85% were seen once; the top ten hold 17%. The sample consisted of peripheral blood. These receptors were obtained from a man aged 60 to 69 with active or convalescent COVID-19.

The rearrangement joins TRBV20-1 to TRBJ2-7, with 7 positions matching TRBD1. With 6 bases clipped from V and 0 bases from J, the junction kept 8 bases outside the gene matches. This CDR3 comprises 14 residues. Germline CDR1 DFQATT, CDR2 SNEGSKA (reference sequence). This CDR3 reads CSASPTGDSYEQYF. CDR3 nucleotides: TGCAGTGCCAGTCCAACAGGGGACTCCTACGAGCAGTACTTC.

This clone has just a few counts. The CDR3 loop reads CASTLWRGGSGANVLTF. The CDR3 bases are TGTGCCAGTACCTTATGGAGGGGCGGCTCTGGGGCCAACGTCCTGACTTTC. The rearrangement joins TRBV19 to TRBJ2-6; TRBD2 might be the D (6 bases). The germline CDR1 and CDR2 sequences are LNHDA and SQIVND (reference sequence). The CDR3 loop spans 17 amino acids. Trimming removed 7 bases from V and 0 bases from J, with 16 bases in between.

The genes are TRBV9 and TRBJ2-2, with TRBD1 identical over 7 bases. The CDR3 totals 16 residues. Germline lookup yields CDR1 SGDLS and CDR2 YYNGEE. The V gene end was trimmed by 3 bases and the J gene end by 2 bases; junction bases not matched to a gene: 7. CDR3 bases: TGTGCCAGCAGCGATGAGGGGACAGTTAACACCGGGGAGCTGTTTTTT. Amino acid sequence: CASSDEGTVNTGELFF.

This clone was picked up one time. The chain carries TRBV4-3 and TRBJ1-4, with TRBD1 as a possible D gene (6 bases). The V gene lost 0 bases and the J gene lost 10 bases, with 12 bases spanning the gap. The germline CDR1 and CDR2 sequences are LGHNA and YSLEER. The length of the CDR3 is 14 residues. As DNA, the CDR3 is TGCGCCAGCAGCCAAGAATGGGGGCGAGGAAAACTGTTTTTT. Residues: CASSQEWGRGKLFF.

This clone was seen a handful of times. This chain joins TRBV21-1 and TRBJ2-7; the table's D call of TRBD2 was not tested on the DNA. TRBV21-1 is reported as a pseudogene. The CDR3 has 15 amino acids. The CDR3 reads CASSTSGTKGYEQYF. The CDR3 DNA reads as TGTGCCAGCAGCACTTCCGGGACTAAAGGCTACGAGCAGTACTTC.

The chain has TRBV9 and TRBJ2-7; possibly TRBD1 for D (6 bases). V lost 0 bases to trimming and J lost 5 bases, with 9 bases between them. The CDR3 extends over 13 amino acids. Germline CDR1 reads SGDLS; CDR2 reads YYNGEE. CDR3 sequence: CASSVGGRNEQYF. The CDR3 bases are TGTGCCAGCAGCGTAGGGGGGCGAAACGAGCAGTACTTC.

About this clone: Since the CDR3 does not end with the conserved phenylalanine or tryptophan, this likely comes from a read error. The limits of the CDR3 on the DNA are not certain, so only TCRdb's listed CDR3 is given. This chain uses TRBV11-2 with TRBJ2-3; the table's D call, TRBD2, was not checked against the DNA. The CDR3 length equals 11 residues, ends included. Germline CDR1 reads SGHAT; CDR2 reads FQNNGV. CDR3 protein: CASSDIAGVGV.

This chain links TRBV7-9 with TRBJ2-1, with 14 bases that match TRBD2. Germline assignment: CDR1 SEHNR and CDR2 FQNEAQ (reference sequence). Trimming took 5 bases from V and 6 from J; bases not matched to a gene: 3. CDR3 length: 15 amino acids. The CDR3 region is CASSDGTSGSNEQFF. The CDR3 DNA is TGTGCCAGCAGCGACGGGACTAGCGGGAGCAATGAGCAGTTCTTC.

This clone was seen a few times. The chain employs TRBV5-6 and TRBJ1-6; 8 nucleotides agree with TRBD1. The CDR3 is 14 amino acids. The J segment lost 6 bases and the V segment lost 4 bases, leaving 3 bases of the junction unmatched. Germline lookup yields CDR1 SGHDT and CDR2 YYEEEE. The chain's CDR3 is CASSPDRVNSPLHF. DNA of the CDR3: TGTGCCAGCAGCCCGGACAGGGTTAATTCACCCCTCCACTTT.

This clone is a singleton in its sample. The V and J genes are TRBV2 and TRBJ1-2; 8 nucleotides align to TRBD1. Looked up from germline, CDR1 is SNHLY and CDR2 is FYNNEI. Unmatched junction bases numbered 4, after V lost 1 base and J lost 6 bases. The CDR3 runs to 14 residues. CDR3 coding DNA: TGTGCCAGCAGTGAAGTCCCAGGGGGCGATGGCTACACCTTC. It translates to CASSEVPGGDGYTF.

This sequence joins TRBV5-4 and TRBJ2-1; 9 bases fit TRBD2. V shed 4 bases, J shed 10 bases, and the junction held 9 bases outside the gene matches. CDR3 size: 14 residues. Germline V gene lookup returns CDR1 SGHNT and CDR2 YYREEE (reference sequence). CDR3 protein: CASSQKREDREQFF. The CDR3, as DNA: TGTGCCAGCAGCCAAAAGCGGGAGGATCGGGAGCAGTTCTTC. Full variable domain (rest looked up from reference TRBV5-4 and TRBJ2-1): ETGVTQSPTHLIKTRGQQVTLRCSSQSGHNTVSWYQQALGQGPQFIFQYYREEENGRGNFPPRFSGLQFPNYSSELNVNALELDDSALYLCASSQKREDREQFFGPGTRLTVL.

The chain carries TRBV10-3 and TRBJ2-3; TRBD2 might be the D (6 bases). Trimming stripped 0 bases from V and 5 bases from J, with 9 bases between. CDR1 is ENHRY, CDR2 SYGVKD, per germline. The CDR3 runs to 14 residues. This chain's CDR3 is CAISESGTGDTQYF. In nucleotides, the CDR3 is TGTGCCATCAGTGAGTCAGGGACTGGAGATACGCAGTATTTT.

The V gene is TRBV24-1, the J gene TRBJ2-5; 13 nucleotides line up with TRBD2. CDR1 and CDR2 from the germline V gene are KGHDR and SFDVKD. V trimming: 9 bases; J trimming: 4 bases; junction bases outside the gene matches: 7. This CDR3 region has 15 residues. CDR3 amino acids: CATGGLAGPVETQYF. As DNA, the CDR3 is TGTGCCACCGGGGGACTAGCGGGACCGGTAGAGACCCAGTACTTC.

The rearrangement joins TRBV7-2 to TRBJ2-3, with D possibly matching TRBD2 (5 bases). Trimming left V 1 base short and J 0 bases short, with 11 bases between. The CDR3 is 16 residues long. CDR1 and CDR2 from the germline V gene are SGHTA and FQGNSA. DNA of the CDR3: TGTGCCAGCAGCTTAGGGTCGGGGTTCAGCACAGATACGCAGTATTTT. Protein: CASSLGSGFSTDTQYF.

The chain links TRBV28 to TRBJ2-1, with D possibly matching TRBD2 (6 bases). The V gene lost 6 bases and the J gene lost 6 bases, with 15 bases spanning the gap. Germline assignment: CDR1 MDHEN and CDR2 SYDVKM. The CDR3 length is 14 residues. The CDR3 loop reads CASSWDLTGNEQFF. The CDR3 bases are TGTGCCAGCAGCTGGGACTTAACGGGCAATGAGCAGTTCTTC. Supplemented by reference TRBV28 and TRBJ2-1, the full variable domain reads DVKVTQSSRYLVKRTGEKVFLECVQDMDHENMFWYRQDPGLGLRLIYFSYDVKMKEKGDIPEGYSVSREKKERFSLILESASTNQTSMYLCASSWDLTGNEQFFGPGTRLTVL.

The chain couples TRBV5-4 to TRBJ2-5; 12 nucleotides match TRBD2. V shed 1 base, J shed 4 bases, and the junction held 2 bases outside the gene matches. This CDR3 comprises 15 residues. The V gene's germline CDR1 is SGHNT and CDR2 YYREEE (reference sequence). As DNA, the CDR3 is TGTGCCAGCAGCTTGAAACTAGCGGGAGGAGAGACCCAGTACTTC. Translated: CASSLKLAGGETQYF.

This clone was seen only a few times. V is TRBV11-1 and J is TRBJ1-1; maybe TRBD1 (5 bases). The V gene's germline CDR1 is SGHAT and CDR2 FQDESV (reference sequence). Trimming took 5 bases from V and 3 from J, leaving 10 bases between them. This CDR3 spans 13 amino acids. The CDR3 nucleotides read TGTGCCAGCAGCCCCCGGGGGGACACTGAAGCTTTCTTT. It translates to CASSPRGDTEAFF.

The V and J genes are TRBV7-9 and TRBJ2-7; the D gene is possibly TRBD2 (6 bases). Germline CDR1 SEHNR, CDR2 FQNEAQ (reference sequence). This CDR3 spans 13 amino acids. The V end was cut by 0 bases, the J end by 6 bases, with 9 bases between. The CDR3 DNA sequence: TGTGCCAGCAGCTTAGCGGGGGGTCGCGAGCAGTACTTC. Translated: CASSLAGGREQYF.

The J gene is TRBJ2-4, the V gene TRBV4-1; TRBD1 might be the D (5 bases). Germline CDR1 MGHRA, CDR2 YSYEKL. Between the trimmed V and J ends, which lost 4 bases and 6 bases, there was a span of 19 bases. The CDR3 runs to 16 residues. The DNA for the CDR3 is TGCGCCAGCAGCCTACAGCCACTGGGGCCAGGAAACATTCAGTACTTC. The encoded protein is CASSLQPLGPGNIQYF.

Concerning this clone itself: Relative to the germline gene, one junction end is altered; a read error may explain this. This chain uses TRBV7-6 with TRBJ2-1; TRBD2 matches 9 bases. The CDR3 is 15 amino acids. Germline V lookup: CDR1 SGHVS, CDR2 FNYEAQ. The CDR3 DNA follows: TGTGCCAGCAGCCTAGCGGGGCCCTCCTACAATGAGCAGTTCTTC. It is translated as CASSLAGPSYNEQFF.

This chain links TRBV15 with TRBJ2-1, with TRBD2 identical over 12 bases. The V gene's germline CDR1 is LNHNV and CDR2 YYDKDF (reference sequence). This CDR3 comprises 15 residues. J was trimmed by 9 bases and V by 0 bases; bases with no gene match: 3. The CDR3 nucleotides are TGTGCCACCAGCAGAGATCCTAGCGGGAGGGCTGAGCAGTTCTTC. The encoded protein is CATSRDPSGRAEQFF.

The chain combines TRBV28 with TRBJ1-4, with 10 nucleotides matching TRBD1. The CDR3 runs to 16 residues. Looked up from germline, CDR1 is MDHEN and CDR2 is SYDVKM. The ends lost 7 bases at V and 7 bases at J; junction bases unmatched: 12. CDR3 protein: CASNLPGQGFSEKLFF. DNA for the CDR3: TGTGCCAGCAACCTTCCGGGACAGGGGTTCAGTGAAAAACTGTTTTTT.

This chain uses TRBV7-2 with TRBJ2-1; tentative D call: TRBD2 (5 bases). Germline V lookup: CDR1 SGHTA, CDR2 FQGNSA. The CDR3 is 15 amino acids. Deletions cut 1 base from V and 5 bases from J, with 12 bases between. The CDR3: CASSLVFGLNNEQFF. As DNA, the CDR3 is TGTGCCAGCAGCTTAGTATTCGGACTCAACAATGAGCAGTTCTTC.

The rearrangement uses TRBV10-3 and TRBJ1-2, with TRBD1 identical over 8 bases. The trim removed 4 bases at V and 5 bases at J, leaving 6 bases unmatched. In germline, CDR1 is ENHRY, CDR2 SYGVKD. The CDR3 has 14 residues. The CDR3 loop is CAISGTGGRYGYTF. In DNA, the CDR3 is TGTGCCATCAGTGGCACAGGGGGTCGGTATGGCTACACCTTC.

V usage is TRBV19 and J usage is TRBJ1-2; tentatively, D is TRBD1 (6 bases). The length of the CDR3 is 13 residues. V lost 4 bases, J lost 2 bases, and 8 bases lay in between. CDR1 is LNHDA and CDR2 is SQIVND in the germline V gene (reference sequence). The CDR3 sequence: CASSRQENYGYTF. The CDR3, as DNA: TGTGCCAGTAGTAGACAGGAGAACTATGGCTACACCTTC. Looking up the rest from reference TRBV19 and TRBJ1-2 gives the full variable domain: DGGITQSPKYLFRKEGQNVTLSCEQNLNHDAMYWYRQDPGQGLRLIYYSQIVNDFQKGDIAEGYSVSREKKESFPLTVTSAQKNPTAFYLCASSRQENYGYTFGSGTRLTVV.

This sequence joins TRBV18 and TRBJ2-3; D might be TRBD1 (6 bases). The CDR3 is 15 amino acids. Trimming left V 2 bases short and J 5 bases short, with 14 bases between. Looked up from germline, CDR1 is KGHSH and CDR2 is LQKENI. The DNA for the CDR3 is TGTGCCAGCTCACCATTATCACAGGGTAAAGATACGCAGTATTTT. Protein sequence: CASSPLSQGKDTQYF.

V gene TRBV5-1 combines with J gene TRBJ2-5, with 8 nucleotides matching TRBD2. After removal of 0 bases from V and 0 bases from J, the junction contained 10 bases not matched to a gene. CDR1 SGHRS and CDR2 YFSETQ come from the germline V gene. CDR3 length: 18 residues. CDR3 coding DNA: TGCGCCAGCAGCTTGGAGGGACTAGAAGTTTCGTACCAAGAGACCCAGTACTTC. This translates into CASSLEGLEVSYQETQYF.

V usage is TRBV5-6 and J usage is TRBJ1-2; 10 bases match TRBD1. Per the germline V gene, CDR1 is SGHDT and CDR2 is YYEEEE. V dropped 4 bases and J dropped 8; count of bases not matched to a gene: 11. CDR3 size: 15 residues. CDR3 in DNA: TGTGCCAGCAGCGAGCGACAGGGGGCGAGTTGGGGCTACACCTTC. Amino acid sequence: CASSERQGASWGYTF.

The rearrangement links TRBV11-1 to TRBJ2-7, with 7 positions matching TRBD1. The CDR3 spans 12 residues. The ends lost 5 bases at V and 5 bases at J; junction bases unmatched: 3. CDR1 is SGHAT, CDR2 FQDESV, per germline (reference sequence). CDR3 region: CASSTDRDEQYF. For the CDR3, the DNA is TGTGCCAGCAGCACCGACAGGGACGAGCAGTACTTC.

The genes are TRBV18 and TRBJ2-3, with 8 nucleotides matching TRBD1. V shed 2 bases, J shed 0 bases, and the junction held 4 bases outside the gene matches. Germline V lookup: CDR1 KGHSH, CDR2 LQKENI. The CDR3 runs to 16 residues. The CDR3 DNA follows: TGTGCCAGCTCACCAAGACAGGGGACTAGCACAGATACGCAGTATTTT. Amino acids: CASSPRQGTSTDTQYF.

The chain couples TRBV19 to TRBJ1-5; no firm D call. Germline CDR1 reads LNHDA; CDR2 reads SQIVND (reference sequence). The V and J ends lost 4 bases and 1 base respectively, with 8 bases between them. The CDR3 has 14 amino acids. CDR3 loop: CASSTGWSNQPQHF. CDR3 nucleotides: TGTGCCAGTAGTACCGGGTGGAGCAATCAGCCCCAGCATTTT.